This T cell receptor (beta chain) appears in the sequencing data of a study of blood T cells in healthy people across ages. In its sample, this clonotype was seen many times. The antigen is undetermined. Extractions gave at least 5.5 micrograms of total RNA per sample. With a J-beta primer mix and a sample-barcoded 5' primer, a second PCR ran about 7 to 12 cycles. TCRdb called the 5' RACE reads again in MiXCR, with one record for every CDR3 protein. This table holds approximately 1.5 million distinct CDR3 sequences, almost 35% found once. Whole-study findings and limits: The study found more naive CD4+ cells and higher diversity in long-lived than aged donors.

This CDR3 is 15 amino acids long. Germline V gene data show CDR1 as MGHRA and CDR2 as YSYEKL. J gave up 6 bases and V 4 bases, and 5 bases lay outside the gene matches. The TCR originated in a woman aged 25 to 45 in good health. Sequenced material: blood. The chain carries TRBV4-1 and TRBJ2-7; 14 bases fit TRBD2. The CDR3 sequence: CASSRGLAGGGEQYF. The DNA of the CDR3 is TGCGCCAGCAGCCGAGGACTAGCGGGAGGCGGCGAGCAGTACTTC.